Shown below are 12 T cell receptor beta chains from a single sample sequenced in a study of graft-versus-host responses after intestinal transplantation. The method was immunoSEQ multiplex PCR; TCRdb's version includes in-frame clones alone and lacks a portion of them. The data hold under 100,000 clones, with 90% to 95% observed a single time. These receptors' antigens are unknown. Sequenced material: unstimulated CD8+ T cells sorted from spleen or lymph node cells, taken before transplant. All receptors derive from a human donor who was the organ donor for an intestinal transplant.

The rearrangement joins TRBV18 to TRBJ2-1; D is undetermined. Germline CDR1 is KGHSH and CDR2 is LQKENI. V lost 4 bases and J lost 6, with 13 bases in between. The CDR3 has 14 amino acids. This chain's CDR3 is CASSLLPGLNEQFF. The DNA for the CDR3 is TGTGCCAGCTCACTACTTCCGGGTCTCAATGAGCAGTTCTTC.

The CDR3 protein is CASSWRGWETQYF. The CDR3 bases are TGTGCCAGTAGTTGGCGGGGTTGGGAGACCCAGTACTTC. V gene TRBV19 combines with J gene TRBJ2-5; possibly TRBD2 for D (6 bases). With 5 bases removed from V and 5 bases from J, the gap between germline ends came to 12 bases. This CDR3 has 13 amino acids. The V gene's germline CDR1 is LNHDA and CDR2 SQIVND (reference sequence).

The chain is built from TRBV19 and TRBJ1-1, with 9 bases that match TRBD1. This CDR3 has 14 amino acids. Germline CDR1 LNHDA, CDR2 SQIVND (reference sequence). The junction had 5 bases not matched to a gene; V was cut back by 1 base and J by 8 bases. In DNA form, the CDR3 reads TGTGCCAGTAGTATAGGGGGACAGGGAAAGGAAGCTTTCTTT. Its protein product is CASSIGGQGKEAFF.

V and J are TRBV7-4 and TRBJ2-5, with 11 bases that match TRBD2. CDR1 is SGHVT, CDR2 SQSDAQ, per germline. V was pared by 5 bases and J by 4 bases, with 9 bases of the junction left unmatched. This CDR3 region has 16 residues. CDR3 nucleotide sequence: TGTGCCAGCAGCCCCAGGGTAGCGGGGGGGCGAGAGACCCAGTACTTC. Protein sequence: CASSPRVAGGRETQYF.

The CDR3 DNA follows: TGCGCCAGCAGTCGTCCAGCGCCAACTAATGAAAAACTGTTTTTT. Amino acid sequence: CASSRPAPTNEKLFF. The chain carries TRBV23-1 and TRBJ1-4; no definite D call. TRBV23-1 belongs to the ORF category, with a function that is uncertain. CDR3 length: 15 residues. Trimming removed 4 bases at V and 0 bases at J, with 9 bases between.

The chain recombines TRBV7-3 with TRBJ2-1, with TRBD2 identical over 7 bases. The V and J ends lost 3 bases and 7 bases, in that order; junction bases with no gene match: 12. This CDR3 region has 16 residues. The germline gives CDR1 SGHTA, CDR2 FQGTGA. The CDR3 bases are TGTGCCAGCAGCTTCGGGTTCGAGCGGGGACTAAATGAGCAGTTCTTC. This sequence encodes CASSFGFERGLNEQFF.

The rearrangement uses TRBV19 and TRBJ2-1; D is ambiguous. The CDR3 has 14 residues. Trimming removed 3 bases from V and 9 bases from J, with 15 bases in between. Germline CDR1 and CDR2: LNHDA and SQIVND (reference sequence). CDR3 loop: CASSIKSPLVEQFF. In nucleotides, the CDR3 is TGTGCCAGTAGTATTAAGAGCCCCTTGGTTGAGCAGTTCTTC.

Comments on this clone: The junction does not match germline at one end; this may be a read error. This chain uses TRBV30 with TRBJ2-3, with unresolved D. The germline gives CDR1 GTSNPN, CDR2 SVGIG (reference sequence). CDR3 length: 11 residues. This CDR3 reads CAWSDYSSHLF. In DNA form, the CDR3 reads TGTGCCTGGAGTGATTACTCCTCGCATTTATTT.

The chain is built from TRBV2 and TRBJ1-5, with 7 nucleotides matching TRBD1. V was clipped by 6 bases and J by 3 bases; unmatched bases: 23. Germline V CDR1 and CDR2: SNHLY, FYNNEI. This CDR3 has 20 residues. CDR3 amino acids: CASSQTLQTGLGFVNQPQHF. CDR3 sequence (DNA): TGTGCCAGCAGCCAGACCCTTCAGACAGGGTTGGGTTTTGTCAATCAGCCCCAGCATTTT.

CDR3 region: CASSSDTGESSYEQYF. CDR3 bases: TGTGCCAGCAGCTCAGATACAGGGGAAAGCTCCTACGAGCAGTACTTC. The chain has TRBV7-9 and TRBJ2-7; 7 bases match TRBD1. The CDR3 spans 16 residues. Looked up from germline, CDR1 is SEHNR and CDR2 is FQNEAQ (reference sequence). Unmatched junction bases numbered 9, after V lost 4 bases and J lost 0 bases. Combining the CDR3 with reference TRBV7-9 and TRBJ2-7 gives the whole variable domain DTGVSQNPRHKITKRGQNVTFRCDPISEHNRLYWYRQTLGQGPEFLTYFQNEAQLEKSRLLSDRFSAERPKGSFSTLEIQRTEQGDSAMYLCASSSDTGESSYEQYFGPGTRLTVT.

The rearrangement uses TRBV28 and TRBJ1-1; D not certain. Germline lookup yields CDR1 MDHEN and CDR2 SYDVKM. The CDR3 is made up of 13 amino acids. The V end was cut by 4 bases, the J end by 0 bases, with 6 bases between. CDR3 loop: CASSSLLNTEAFF. The CDR3 DNA reads TGTGCCAGCAGTTCTCTACTGAACACTGAAGCTTTCTTT.

The chain is built from TRBV7-9 and TRBJ2-3; TRBD1 matches 11 bases. This CDR3 comprises 17 residues. CDR1 and CDR2 (germline): SEHNR, FQNEAQ (reference sequence). The J segment lost 3 bases and the V segment lost 0 bases, leaving 5 bases of the junction unmatched. In DNA form, the CDR3 reads TGTGCCAGCAGCTTAGCCCGCGGGACAGGGGGAACAGATACGCAGTATTTT. Translated, it gives CASSLARGTGGTDTQYF. The whole variable domain, remainder taken from reference TRBV7-9 and TRBJ2-3, is DTGVSQNPRHKITKRGQNVTFRCDPISEHNRLYWYRQTLGQGPEFLTYFQNEAQLEKSRLLSDRFSAERPKGSFSTLEIQRTEQGDSAMYLCASSLARGTGGTDTQYFGPGTRLTVL.